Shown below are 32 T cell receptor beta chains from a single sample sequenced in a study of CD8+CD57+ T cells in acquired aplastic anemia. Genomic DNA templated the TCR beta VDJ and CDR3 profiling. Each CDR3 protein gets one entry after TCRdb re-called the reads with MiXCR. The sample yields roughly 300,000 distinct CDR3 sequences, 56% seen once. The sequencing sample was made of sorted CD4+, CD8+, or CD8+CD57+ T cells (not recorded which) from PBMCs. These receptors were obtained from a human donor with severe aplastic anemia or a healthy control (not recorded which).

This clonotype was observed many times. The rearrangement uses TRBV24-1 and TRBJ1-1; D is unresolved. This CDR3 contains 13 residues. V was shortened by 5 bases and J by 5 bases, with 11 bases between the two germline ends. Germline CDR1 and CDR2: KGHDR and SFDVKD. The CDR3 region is CATSVGLGTEAFF. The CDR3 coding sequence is TGTGCCACCAGTGTAGGGTTAGGGACTGAAGCTTTCTTT.

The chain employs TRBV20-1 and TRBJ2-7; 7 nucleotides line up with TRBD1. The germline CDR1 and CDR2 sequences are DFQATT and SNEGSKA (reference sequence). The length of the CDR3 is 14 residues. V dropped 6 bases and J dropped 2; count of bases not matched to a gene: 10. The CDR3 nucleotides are TGCAGTGCCTCAAGGGGACAGACAGCCTACGAGCAGTACTTC. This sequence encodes CSASRGQTAYEQYF.

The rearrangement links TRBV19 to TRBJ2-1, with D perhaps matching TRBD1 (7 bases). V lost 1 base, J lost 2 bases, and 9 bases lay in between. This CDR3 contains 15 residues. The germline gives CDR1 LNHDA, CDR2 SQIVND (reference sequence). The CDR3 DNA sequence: TGTGCCAGTAGTATAGTCAGGGGGGCCTACAATGAGCAGTTCTTC. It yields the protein CASSIVRGAYNEQFF.

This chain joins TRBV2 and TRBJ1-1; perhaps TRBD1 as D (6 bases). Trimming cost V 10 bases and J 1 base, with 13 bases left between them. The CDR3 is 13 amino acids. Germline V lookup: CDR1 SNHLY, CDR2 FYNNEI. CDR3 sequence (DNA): TGTGCCATCCACCGGGACACGAACACTGAAGCTTTCTTT. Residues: CAIHRDTNTEAFF.

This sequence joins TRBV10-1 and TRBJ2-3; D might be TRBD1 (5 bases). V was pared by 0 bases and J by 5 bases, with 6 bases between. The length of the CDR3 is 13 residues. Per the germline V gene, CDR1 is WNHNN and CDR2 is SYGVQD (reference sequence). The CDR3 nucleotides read TGCGCCAGCAGTGAGTCAGGGGTAGATACGCAGTATTTT. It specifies CASSESGVDTQYF.

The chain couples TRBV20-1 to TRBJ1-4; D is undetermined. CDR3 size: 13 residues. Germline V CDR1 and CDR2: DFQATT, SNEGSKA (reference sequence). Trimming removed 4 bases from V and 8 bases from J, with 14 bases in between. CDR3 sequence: CSAKPTMGEKLFF. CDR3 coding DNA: TGCAGTGCTAAACCAACCATGGGAGAAAAACTGTTTTTT.

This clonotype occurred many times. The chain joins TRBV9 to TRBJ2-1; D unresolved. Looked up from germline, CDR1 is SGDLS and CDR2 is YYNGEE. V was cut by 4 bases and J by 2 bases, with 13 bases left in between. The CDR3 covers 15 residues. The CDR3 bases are TGTGCCAGCAGCCTCGACTCTTATGCCTACAATGAGCAGTTCTTC. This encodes CASSLDSYAYNEQFF.

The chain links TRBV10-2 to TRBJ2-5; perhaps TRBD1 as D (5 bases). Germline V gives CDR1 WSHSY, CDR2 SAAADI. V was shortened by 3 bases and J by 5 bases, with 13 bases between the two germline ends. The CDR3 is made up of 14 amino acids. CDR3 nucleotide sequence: TGCGCCAGCAGTGAATCAGGGCCACTTGAGACCCAGTACTTC. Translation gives CASSESGPLETQYF.

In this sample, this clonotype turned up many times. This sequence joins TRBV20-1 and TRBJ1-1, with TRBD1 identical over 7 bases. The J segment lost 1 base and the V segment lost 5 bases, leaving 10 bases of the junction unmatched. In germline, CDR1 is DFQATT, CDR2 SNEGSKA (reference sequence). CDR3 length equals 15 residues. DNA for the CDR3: TGCAGTGCTTCAAAGACAGGGACCGCGAACACTGAAGCTTTCTTT. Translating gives CSASKTGTANTEAFF.

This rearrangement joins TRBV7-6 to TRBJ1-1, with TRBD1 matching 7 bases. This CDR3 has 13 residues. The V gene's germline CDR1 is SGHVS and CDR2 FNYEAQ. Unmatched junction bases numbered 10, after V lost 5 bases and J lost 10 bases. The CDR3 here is CASSPTIRTGAFF. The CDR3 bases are TGTGCCAGCAGCCCCACTATCAGGACAGGAGCTTTCTTT. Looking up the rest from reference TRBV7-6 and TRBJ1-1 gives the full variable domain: GAGVSQSPRYKVTKRGQDVALRCDPISGHVSLYWYRQALGQGPEFLTYFNYEAQQDKSGLPNDRFSAERPEGSISTLTIQRTEQRDSAMYRCASSPTIRTGAFFGQGTRLTVV.

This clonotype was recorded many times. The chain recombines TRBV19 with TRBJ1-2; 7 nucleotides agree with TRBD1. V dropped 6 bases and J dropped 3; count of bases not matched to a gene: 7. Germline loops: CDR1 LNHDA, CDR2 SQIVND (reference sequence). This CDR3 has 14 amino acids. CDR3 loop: CASRQDRRDYGYTF. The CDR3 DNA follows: TGTGCCAGTAGACAGGACAGGCGAGACTATGGCTACACCTTC.

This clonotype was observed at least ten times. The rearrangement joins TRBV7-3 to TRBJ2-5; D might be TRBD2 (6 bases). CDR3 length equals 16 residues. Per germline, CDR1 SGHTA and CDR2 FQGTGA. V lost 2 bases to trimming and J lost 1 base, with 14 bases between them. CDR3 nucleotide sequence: TGTGCCAGCAGCTTAGGTCTAGCGAAGACCCAAGAGACCCAGTACTTC. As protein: CASSLGLAKTQETQYF.

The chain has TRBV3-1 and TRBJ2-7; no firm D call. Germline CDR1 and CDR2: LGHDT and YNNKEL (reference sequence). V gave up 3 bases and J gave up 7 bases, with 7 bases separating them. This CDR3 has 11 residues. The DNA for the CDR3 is TGTGCCAGCAGCCAGTCCGGGGAGCAGTACTTC. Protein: CASSQSGEQYF.

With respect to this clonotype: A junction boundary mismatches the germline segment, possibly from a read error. CDR3 protein: CASSLNPGTGQNERYF. The DNA of the CDR3 is TGCGCCAGCAGCTTAAATCCCGGGACAGGGCAGAACGAGCGGTACTTC. This rearrangement joins TRBV5-1 to TRBJ2-7, with TRBD1 matching 9 bases. The germline V gene encodes CDR1 SGHRS and CDR2 YFSETQ. This CDR3 has 16 amino acids.

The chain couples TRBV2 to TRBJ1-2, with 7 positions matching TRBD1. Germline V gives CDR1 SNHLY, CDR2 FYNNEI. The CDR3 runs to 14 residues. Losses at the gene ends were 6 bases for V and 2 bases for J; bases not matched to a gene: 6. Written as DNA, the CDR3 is TGTGCCAGCAGGAGACAGGGAACGAACTATGGCTACACCTTC. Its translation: CASRRQGTNYGYTF.

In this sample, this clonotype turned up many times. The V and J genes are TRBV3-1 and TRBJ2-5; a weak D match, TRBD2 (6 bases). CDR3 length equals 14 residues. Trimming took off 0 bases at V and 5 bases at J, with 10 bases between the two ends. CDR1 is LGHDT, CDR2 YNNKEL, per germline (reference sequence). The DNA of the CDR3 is TGTGCCAGCAGCCAAGATGGAGGGCGGGAGACCCAGTACTTC. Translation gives CASSQDGGRETQYF.

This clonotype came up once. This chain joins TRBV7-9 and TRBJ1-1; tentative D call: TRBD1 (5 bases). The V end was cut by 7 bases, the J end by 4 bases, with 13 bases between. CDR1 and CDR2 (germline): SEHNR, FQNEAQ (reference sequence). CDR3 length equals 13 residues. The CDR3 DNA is TGTGCCAGCACCCCACAGGACGGCACTGAAGCTTTCTTT. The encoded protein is CASTPQDGTEAFF.

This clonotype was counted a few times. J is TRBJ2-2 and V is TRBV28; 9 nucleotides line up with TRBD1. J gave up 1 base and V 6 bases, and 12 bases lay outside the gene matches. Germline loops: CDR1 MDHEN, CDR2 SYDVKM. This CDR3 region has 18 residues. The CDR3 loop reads CASSPLDGTGMNTGELFF. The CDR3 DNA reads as TGTGCCAGCAGCCCCTTGGACGGGACAGGGATGAACACCGGGGAGCTGTTTTTT.

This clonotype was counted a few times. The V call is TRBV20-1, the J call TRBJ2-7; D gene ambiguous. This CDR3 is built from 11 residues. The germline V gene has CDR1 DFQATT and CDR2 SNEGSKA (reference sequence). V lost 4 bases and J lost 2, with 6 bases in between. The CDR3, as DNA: TGCAGTGCTACAGGTACCTACGAGCAGTACTTC. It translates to CSATGTYEQYF.

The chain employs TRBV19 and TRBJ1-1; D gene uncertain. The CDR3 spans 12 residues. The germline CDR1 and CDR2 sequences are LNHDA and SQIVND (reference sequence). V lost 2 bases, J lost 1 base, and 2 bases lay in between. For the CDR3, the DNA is TGTGCCAGTAGTATATCGAACACTGAAGCTTTCTTT. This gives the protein CASSISNTEAFF. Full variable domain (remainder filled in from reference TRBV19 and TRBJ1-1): DGGITQSPKYLFRKEGQNVTLSCEQNLNHDAMYWYRQDPGQGLRLIYYSQIVNDFQKGDIAEGYSVSREKKESFPLTVTSAQKNPTAFYLCASSISNTEAFFGQGTRLTVV.

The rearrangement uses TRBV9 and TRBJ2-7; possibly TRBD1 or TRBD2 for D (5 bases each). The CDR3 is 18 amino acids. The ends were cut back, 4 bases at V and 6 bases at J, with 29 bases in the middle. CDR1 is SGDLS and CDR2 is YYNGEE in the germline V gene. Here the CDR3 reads CASSPRLPGRERVTEQYF. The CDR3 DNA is TGTGCCAGCAGCCCGAGACTCCCGGGACGTGAGCGAGTTACCGAGCAGTACTTC.

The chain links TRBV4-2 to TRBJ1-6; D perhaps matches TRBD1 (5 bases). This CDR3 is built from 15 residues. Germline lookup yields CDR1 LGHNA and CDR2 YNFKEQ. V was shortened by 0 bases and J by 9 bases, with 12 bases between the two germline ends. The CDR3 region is CASSQDVAGLSPLHF. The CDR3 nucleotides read TGTGCCAGCAGCCAAGATGTAGCAGGGCTTTCACCCCTCCACTTT.

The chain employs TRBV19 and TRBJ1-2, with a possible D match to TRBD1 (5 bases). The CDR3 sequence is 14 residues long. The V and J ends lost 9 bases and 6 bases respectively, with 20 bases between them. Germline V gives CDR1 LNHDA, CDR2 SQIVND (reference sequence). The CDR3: CASLSSPGLDGYTF. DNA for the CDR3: TGTGCCAGCCTGAGCTCCCCAGGGCTGGATGGCTACACCTTC.

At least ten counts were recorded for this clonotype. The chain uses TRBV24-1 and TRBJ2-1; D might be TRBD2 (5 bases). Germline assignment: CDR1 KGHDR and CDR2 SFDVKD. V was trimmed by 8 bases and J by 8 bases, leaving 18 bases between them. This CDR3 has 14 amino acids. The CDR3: CATTGRSLRDEQFF. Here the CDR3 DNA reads TGTGCCACCACGGGGAGAAGCCTACGTGATGAGCAGTTCTTC.

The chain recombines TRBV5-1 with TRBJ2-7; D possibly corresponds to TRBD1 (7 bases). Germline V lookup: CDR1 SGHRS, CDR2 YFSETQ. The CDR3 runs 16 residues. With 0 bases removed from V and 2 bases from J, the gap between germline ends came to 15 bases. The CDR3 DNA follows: TGCGCCAGCAGCTTGGCCGCGGGGACAGCAACCTACGAGCAGTACTTC. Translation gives CASSLAAGTATYEQYF.

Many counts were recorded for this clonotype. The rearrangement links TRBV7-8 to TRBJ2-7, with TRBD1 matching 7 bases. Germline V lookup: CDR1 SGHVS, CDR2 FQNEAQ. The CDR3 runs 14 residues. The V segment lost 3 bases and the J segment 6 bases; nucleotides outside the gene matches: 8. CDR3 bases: TGTGCCAGCAGCTTTGACAGGGTGCCACGCGAGCAGTACTTC. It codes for CASSFDRVPREQYF.

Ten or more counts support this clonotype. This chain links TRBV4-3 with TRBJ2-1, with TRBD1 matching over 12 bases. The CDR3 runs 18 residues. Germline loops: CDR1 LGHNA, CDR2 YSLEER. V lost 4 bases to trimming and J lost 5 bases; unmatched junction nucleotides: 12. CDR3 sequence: CASSRTGTGGGFHNEQFF. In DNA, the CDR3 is TGCGCCAGCAGCCGGACCGGGACAGGGGGCGGTTTCCACAATGAGCAGTTCTTC.

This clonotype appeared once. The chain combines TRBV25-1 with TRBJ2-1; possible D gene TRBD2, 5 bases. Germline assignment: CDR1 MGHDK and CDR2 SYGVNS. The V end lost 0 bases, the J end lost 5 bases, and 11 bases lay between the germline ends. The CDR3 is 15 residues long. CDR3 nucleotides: TGTGCCAGCAGTGAATACCGGAACGGGGACAATGAGCAGTTCTTC. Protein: CASSEYRNGDNEQFF.

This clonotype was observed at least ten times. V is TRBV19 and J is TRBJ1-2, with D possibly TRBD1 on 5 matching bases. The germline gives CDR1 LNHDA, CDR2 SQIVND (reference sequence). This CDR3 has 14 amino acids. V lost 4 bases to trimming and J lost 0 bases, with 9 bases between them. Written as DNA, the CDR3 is TGTGCCAGTAGTACCTTGACAGCTAACTATGGCTACACCTTC. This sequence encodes CASSTLTANYGYTF.

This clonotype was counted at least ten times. In nucleotides, the CDR3 is TGTGCCAGCAGCTTAGGCGGGGGGGGATACGAGCAGTACTTC. Residues: CASSLGGGGYEQYF. This rearrangement joins TRBV5-6 to TRBJ2-7; 9 nucleotides line up with TRBD2. The germline V gene has CDR1 SGHDT and CDR2 YYEEEE. V dropped 2 bases and J dropped 4; count of bases not matched to a gene: 4. The CDR3 extends over 14 amino acids.

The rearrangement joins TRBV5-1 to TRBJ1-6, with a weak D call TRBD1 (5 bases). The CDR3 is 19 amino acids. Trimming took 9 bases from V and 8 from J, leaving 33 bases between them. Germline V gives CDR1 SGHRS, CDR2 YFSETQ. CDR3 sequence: CANQRLSSRVGLGDSPLHF. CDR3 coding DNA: TGCGCCAACCAGCGATTATCCAGCAGGGTCGGACTGGGGGATTCACCCCTCCACTTT.

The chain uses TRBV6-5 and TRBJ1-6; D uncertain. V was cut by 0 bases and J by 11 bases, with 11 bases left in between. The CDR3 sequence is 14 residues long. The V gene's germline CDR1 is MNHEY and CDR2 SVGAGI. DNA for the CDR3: TGTGCCAGCAGTTACTCCTTGAAGGTAGCACCCCTCCACTTT. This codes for CASSYSLKVAPLHF.